This TCR beta chain was identified during a study of blood T cell repertoires in COVID-19. Across the study: The samples span acute and convalescent COVID-19 from the United States, Italy and Spain. The cDNA or gDNA used as material had been derived from T cells, B-cell-depleted T cells, or PBMCs.

Germline CDR1 is SGHRS and CDR2 is YFSETQ. Trimming cost V 0 bases and J 4 bases; bases outside gene matches: 4. CDR3 length: 15 amino acids. The table lists this clone with a few counts. Authors' analysis steps: The assay estimated nucleated cells by amplifying reference gene primers. Profiled with immunoSEQ multiplex PCR; TCRdb holds only in-frame clones, not every one. V, J and clone size derive from that table, while D and trimming were established from the DNA sequence. The sample includes 150,000 to 200,000 clones, approximately 84% of them seen just once. The clonotype originates from a human donor with acute or convalescent COVID-19. The donor label of this sample is uncertain. The specimen was peripheral blood. The chain carries TRBV5-1 and TRBJ2-1; 7 bases match TRBD1. DNA for the CDR3: TGCGCCAGCAGCTTGGGGGGGACAGTTTACAATGAGCAGTTCTTC. As protein: CASSLGGTVYNEQFF.